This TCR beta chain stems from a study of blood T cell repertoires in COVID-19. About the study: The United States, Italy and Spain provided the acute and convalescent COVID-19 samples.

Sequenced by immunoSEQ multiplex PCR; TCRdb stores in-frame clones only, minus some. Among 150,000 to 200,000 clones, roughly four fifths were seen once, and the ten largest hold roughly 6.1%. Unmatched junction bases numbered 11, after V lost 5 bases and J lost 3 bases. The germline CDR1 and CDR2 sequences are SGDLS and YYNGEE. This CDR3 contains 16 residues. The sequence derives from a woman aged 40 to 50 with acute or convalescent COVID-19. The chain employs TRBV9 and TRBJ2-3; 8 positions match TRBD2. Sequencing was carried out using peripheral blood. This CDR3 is CASSSAGGMGTDTQYF. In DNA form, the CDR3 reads TGTGCCAGCAGTTCGGCGGGAGGCATGGGGACAGATACGCAGTATTTT.